The count of the clone carrying this TCR beta chain is one. Antigen: not known. This CDR3 spans 15 amino acids. Looked up from germline, CDR1 is MRHNA and CDR2 is SNTAGT. V lost 6 bases and J lost 0, with 12 bases in between. This sample was taken from a study of blood T cells in healthy people across ages. Study-wide results and caveats: Observed TCR beta diversity per million T cells went down as age went up. This fall followed a roughly linear course with age.

The authors ran a second PCR of 7 to 11 cycles using a sample-barcoded 5' primer and a J-beta primer mix. Researchers report that each sample yielded at least 3 million CDR3-containing paired-end reads. TCRdb passed the 5' RACE reads through MiXCR, listing each CDR3 protein once. Of roughly 1,300,000 distinct CDR3 sequences listed, roughly 60% are singletons. Sequencing used blood. V and J are TRBV6-4 and TRBJ1-5; D gene ambiguous. The origin of this receptor is a man aged 18 to 30 in good health. CDR3 sequence: CASSPESSSNQPQHF. The CDR3, as DNA: TGTGCCAGCAGCCCGGAGAGTAGTAGCAATCAGCCCCAGCATTTT.